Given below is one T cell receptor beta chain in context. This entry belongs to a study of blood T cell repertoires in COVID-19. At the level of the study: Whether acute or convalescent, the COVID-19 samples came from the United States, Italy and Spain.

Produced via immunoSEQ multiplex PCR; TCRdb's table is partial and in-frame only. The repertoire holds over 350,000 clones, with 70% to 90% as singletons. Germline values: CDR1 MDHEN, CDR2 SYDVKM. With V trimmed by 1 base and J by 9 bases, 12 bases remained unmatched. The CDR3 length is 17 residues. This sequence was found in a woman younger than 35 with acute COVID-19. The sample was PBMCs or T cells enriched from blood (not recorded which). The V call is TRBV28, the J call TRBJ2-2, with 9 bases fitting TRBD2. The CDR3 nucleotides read TGTGCCAGCAGTTTATCGGAGTTAGCGGGAGTGAACCGGGAGCTGTTTTTT. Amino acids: CASSLSELAGVNRELFF.